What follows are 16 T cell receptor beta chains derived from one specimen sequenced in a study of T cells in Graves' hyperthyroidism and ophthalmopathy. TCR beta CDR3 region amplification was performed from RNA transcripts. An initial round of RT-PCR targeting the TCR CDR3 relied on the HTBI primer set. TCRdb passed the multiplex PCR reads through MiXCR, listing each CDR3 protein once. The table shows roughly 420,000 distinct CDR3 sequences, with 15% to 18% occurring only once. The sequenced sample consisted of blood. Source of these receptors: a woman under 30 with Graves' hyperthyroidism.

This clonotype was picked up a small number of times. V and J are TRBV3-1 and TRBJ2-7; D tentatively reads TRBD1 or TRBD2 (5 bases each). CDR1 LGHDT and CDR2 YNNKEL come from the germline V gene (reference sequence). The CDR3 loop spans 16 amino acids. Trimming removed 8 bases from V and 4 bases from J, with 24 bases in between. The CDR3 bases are TGTGCCAGCTCCTCGGGACCCCGAATGGGGCTTTACGAGCAGTACTTC. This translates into CASSSGPRMGLYEQYF.

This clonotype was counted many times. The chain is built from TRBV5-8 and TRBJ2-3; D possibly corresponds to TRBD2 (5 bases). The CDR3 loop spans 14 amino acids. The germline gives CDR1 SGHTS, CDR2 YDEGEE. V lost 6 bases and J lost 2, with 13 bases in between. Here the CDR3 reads CASNPGEITDTQYF. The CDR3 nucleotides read TGTGCCAGCAACCCCGGGGAGATCACAGATACGCAGTATTTT.

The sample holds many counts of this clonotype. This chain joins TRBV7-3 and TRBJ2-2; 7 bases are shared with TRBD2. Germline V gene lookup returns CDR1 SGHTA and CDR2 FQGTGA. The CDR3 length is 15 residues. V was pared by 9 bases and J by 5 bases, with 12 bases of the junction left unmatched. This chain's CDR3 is CASLGGGSGTGELFF. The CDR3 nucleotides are TGTGCCAGTCTGGGTGGCGGGAGTGGTACCGGGGAGCTGTTTTTT.

In DNA, the CDR3 is TGCGCCAGCAGCCGGGGGGGAGAGAAAGAGACCCAGTACTTC. This translates into CASSRGGEKETQYF. The rearrangement uses TRBV5-1 and TRBJ2-5; 8 bases map to TRBD2. V lost 4 bases, J lost 3 bases, and 5 bases stayed unmatched. This CDR3 is 14 amino acids long. From germline, CDR1 is SGHRS and CDR2 YFSETQ.

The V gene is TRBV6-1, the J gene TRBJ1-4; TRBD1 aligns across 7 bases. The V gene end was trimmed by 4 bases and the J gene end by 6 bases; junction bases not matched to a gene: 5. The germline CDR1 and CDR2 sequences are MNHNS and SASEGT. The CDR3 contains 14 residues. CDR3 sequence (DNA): TGTGCCAGCAGTGCTGGGACAGCCCATGAAAAACTGTTTTTT. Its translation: CASSAGTAHEKLFF.

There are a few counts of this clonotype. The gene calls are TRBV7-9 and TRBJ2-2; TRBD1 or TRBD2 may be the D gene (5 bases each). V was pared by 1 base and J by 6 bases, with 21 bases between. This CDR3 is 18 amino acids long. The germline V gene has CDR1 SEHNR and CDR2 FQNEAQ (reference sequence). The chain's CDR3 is CASSLETALLGSSGELFF. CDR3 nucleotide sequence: TGTGCCAGCAGCTTAGAGACAGCATTACTAGGGTCCTCCGGGGAGCTGTTTTTT.

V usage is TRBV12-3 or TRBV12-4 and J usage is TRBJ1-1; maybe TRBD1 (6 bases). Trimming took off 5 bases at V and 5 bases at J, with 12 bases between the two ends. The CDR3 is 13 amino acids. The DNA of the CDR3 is TGTGCCAGCAGTCCACAAAGGGGGACTGAAGCTTTCTTT. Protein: CASSPQRGTEAFF.

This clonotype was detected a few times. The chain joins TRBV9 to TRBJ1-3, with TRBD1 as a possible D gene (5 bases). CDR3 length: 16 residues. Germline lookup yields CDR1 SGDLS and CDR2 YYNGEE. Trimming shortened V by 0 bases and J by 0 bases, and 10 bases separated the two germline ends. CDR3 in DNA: TGTGCCAGCAGCGTAGGTGGGACTACCTCTGGAAACACCATATATTTT. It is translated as CASSVGGTTSGNTIYF.

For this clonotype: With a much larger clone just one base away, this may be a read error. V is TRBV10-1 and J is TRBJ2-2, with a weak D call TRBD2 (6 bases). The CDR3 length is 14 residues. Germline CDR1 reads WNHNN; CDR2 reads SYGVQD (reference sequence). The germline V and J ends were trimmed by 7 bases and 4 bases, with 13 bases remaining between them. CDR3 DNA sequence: TGCGCCAGCATTGGACTACCGAGCACCGGGGAGCTGTTTTTT. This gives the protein CASIGLPSTGELFF.

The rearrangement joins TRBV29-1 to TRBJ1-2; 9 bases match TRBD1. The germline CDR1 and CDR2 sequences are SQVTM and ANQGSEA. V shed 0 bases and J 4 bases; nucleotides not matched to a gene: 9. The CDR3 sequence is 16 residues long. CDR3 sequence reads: CSVEDSSTGGAYGYTF. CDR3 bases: TGCAGCGTTGAAGATTCGTCGACAGGGGGAGCCTATGGCTACACCTTC.

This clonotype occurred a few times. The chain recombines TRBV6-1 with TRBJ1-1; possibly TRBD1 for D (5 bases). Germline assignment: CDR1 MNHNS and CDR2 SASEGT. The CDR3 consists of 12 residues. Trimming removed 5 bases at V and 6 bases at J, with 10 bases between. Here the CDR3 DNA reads TGTGCCAGCAGTTGGGGGGGGGCTGAAGCTTTCTTT. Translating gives CASSWGGAEAFF.

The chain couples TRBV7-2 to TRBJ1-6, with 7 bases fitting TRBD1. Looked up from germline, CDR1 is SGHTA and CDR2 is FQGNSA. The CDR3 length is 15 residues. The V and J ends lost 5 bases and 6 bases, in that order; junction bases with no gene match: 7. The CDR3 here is CASSPQGSRNSPLHF. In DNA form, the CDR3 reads TGTGCCAGCAGCCCACAGGGGTCGCGTAATTCACCCCTCCACTTT. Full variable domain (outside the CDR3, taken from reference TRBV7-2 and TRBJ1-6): GAGVSQSPSNKVTEKGKDVELRCDPISGHTALYWYRQSLGQGLEFLIYFQGNSAPDKSGLPSDRFSAERTGGSVSTLTIQRTQQEDSAVYLCASSPQGSRNSPLHFGNGTRLTVT.

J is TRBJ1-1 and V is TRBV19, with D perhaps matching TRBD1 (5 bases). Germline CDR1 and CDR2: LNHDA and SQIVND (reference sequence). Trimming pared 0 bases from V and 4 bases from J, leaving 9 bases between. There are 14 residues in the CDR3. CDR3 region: CASSIDRGVTEAFF. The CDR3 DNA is TGTGCCAGTAGTATAGATCGGGGGGTCACTGAAGCTTTCTTT.

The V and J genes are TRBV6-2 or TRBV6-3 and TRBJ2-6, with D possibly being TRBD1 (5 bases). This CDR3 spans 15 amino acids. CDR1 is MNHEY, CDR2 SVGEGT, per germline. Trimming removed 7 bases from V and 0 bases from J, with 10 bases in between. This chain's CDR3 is CASKGILSGANVLTF. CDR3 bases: TGTGCCAGCAAGGGGATCCTCTCTGGGGCCAACGTCCTGACTTTC.

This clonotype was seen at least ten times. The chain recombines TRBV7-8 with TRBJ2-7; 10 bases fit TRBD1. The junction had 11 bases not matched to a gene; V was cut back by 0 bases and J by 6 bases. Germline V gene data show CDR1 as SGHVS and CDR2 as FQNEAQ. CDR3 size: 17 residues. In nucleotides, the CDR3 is TGTGCCAGCAGCTTAGCTAGCGCGGGACAGGGGTCGGGCGAGCAGTACTTC. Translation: CASSLASAGQGSGEQYF.

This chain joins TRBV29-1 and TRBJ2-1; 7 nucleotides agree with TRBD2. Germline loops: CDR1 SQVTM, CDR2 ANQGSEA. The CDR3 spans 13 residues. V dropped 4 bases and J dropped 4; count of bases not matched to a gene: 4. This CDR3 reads CSVGSGVYNEQFF. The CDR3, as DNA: TGCAGCGTTGGGAGCGGGGTATACAATGAGCAGTTCTTC.